Sequencing of this T cell receptor (beta chain) was carried out in a study of T-cell memory formation after mild COVID-19. Study details: Clustering of TCRs was largely donor specific.

TCRdb itself ran the 5' RACE reads through MiXCR, one entry per CDR3 protein. This table holds 350,000 to 500,000 distinct CDR3 sequences, around 20% found once. CDR1 LNHDA and CDR2 SQIVND come from the germline V gene (reference sequence). This CDR3 has 14 amino acids. V dropped 4 bases and J dropped 2 bases, with 6 bases sitting between them. The TCR comes from an adult woman who had mild COVID-19 (a few samples of this study predate the infection). Cell type and time point are not known. The sample consisted of PBMCs or a T cell subset sorted from them (not recorded which). J is TRBJ2-6 and V is TRBV19; D is unclear. The CDR3 is CASSTPAGANVLTF. The CDR3 DNA is TGTGCCAGTAGTACCCCGGCTGGGGCCAACGTCCTGACTTTC.